This TCR beta chain was recovered during a study of blood T cell repertoires in COVID-19. V lost 1 base to trimming and J lost 8 bases, with 11 bases between them. The CDR3 consists of 13 residues. The germline V gene has CDR1 LNHDA and CDR2 SQIVND (reference sequence). The protocol was immunoSEQ multiplex PCR, while the TCRdb copy is restricted to in-frame clones and leaves out a portion. Of 250,000 to 300,000 clones detected, 75% to 95% appear once; the ten largest clones hold 0.9% to 1.2%. This clonotype originated in a woman aged 25 to 39 who had recovered from COVID-19. J is TRBJ1-1 and V is TRBV19; D is uncertain. The sequenced material came from PBMCs or T cells enriched from blood (not recorded which). CDR3 protein: CASSIGSTTEAFF. CDR3 sequence (DNA): TGTGCCAGTAGTATAGGGTCTACTACGGAAGCTTTCTTT.